Listed below are T cell receptor beta chains from one sample, sequenced in a study of response to subunit inactivated influenza vaccine. TCRdb analysed the RT-PCR reads with MiXCR anew, one entry per CDR3 protein. The table records a few hundred thousand distinct CDR3 sequences, 11% of them present only once. The input for sequencing was PBMCs from blood, taken about 40 days after vaccination. The receptors were sampled from a middle-aged man who received an inactivated influenza vaccine. Each CDR3 is given with its conserved first and last residue. Fields, in order: clone size, D gene, J gene, V gene, CDR3 protein, CDR3 DNA. A D gene is named only where the DNA matches it firmly. Where a row states a size, it is once, few, many or the class of an expanded clone; other rows omit it.

many,.,TRBJ2-5,TRBV9,CASSVGATPQETQYF,TGTGCCAGCAGCGTAGGCGCGACTCCGCAAGAGACCCAGTACTTC
few,TRBD2,TRBJ2-1,TRBV11-1,CASNPAGGDEQFF,TGTGCCAGCAACCCAGCGGGAGGGGATGAGCAGTTCTTC
.,TRBD1,TRBJ2-2,TRBV6-1,CASSRRRGRSNTGELFF,TGTGCCAGCAGCAGGCGCAGGGGGCGATCGAACACCGGGGAGCTGTTTTTT
many,.,TRBJ1-5,TRBV6-6,CASSYSTVQPQHF,TGTGCCAGCAGTTACTCGACGGTTCAGCCCCAGCATTTT
.,.,TRBJ1-2,TRBV30,CAWSVSGRGYTF,TGTGCCTGGAGTGTATCGGGGCGAGGCTACACCTTC
few,.,TRBJ1-6,TRBV7-2,CASSLNRGSGSPLHF,TGTGCCAGCAGCTTAAATCGGGGGAGTGGTTCACCCCTCCACTTT
few,TRBD1,TRBJ2-1,TRBV5-1,CASSYRGSYNEQFF,TGCGCCAGCAGTTACAGGGGTTCCTACAATGAGCAGTTCTTC
few,.,TRBJ2-7,TRBV6-4,CASSARRGREQYF,TGTGCCAGCAGCGCGCGACGGGGGAGGGAGCAGTACTTC
.,TRBD1,TRBJ1-6,TRBV29-1,CSVRQGGNNSPLHF,TGCAGCGTTCGACAGGGTGGAAATAATTCACCCCTCCACTTT
.,.,TRBJ2-2,TRBV7-2,CAARAGGTNTGELFF,TGTGCCGCGAGGGCGGGTGGTACGAACACCGGGGAGCTGTTTTTT
.,TRBD1,TRBJ2-5,TRBV20-1,CSADGTGWGETQYF,TGCAGTGCAGATGGGACAGGGTGGGGGGAGACCCAGTACTTC
once,.,TRBJ1-6,TRBV5-1,CASSPRGASPLHF,TGCGCCAGCAGCCCCAGGGGTGCTTCACCCCTCCACTTT
.,.,TRBJ2-1,TRBV7-8,CASSVVSFYGSNEQFF,TGTGCCAGCAGCGTCGTCTCGTTCTATGGCTCAAATGAGCAGTTCTTC
.,.,TRBJ2-1,TRBV5-1,CASSLGEGRTNEQFF,TGCGCCAGCAGCTTGGGCGAGGGCCGAACTAATGAGCAGTTCTTC
.,.,TRBJ1-3,TRBV4-1,CASSQGQFSGNTIYF,TGCGCCAGCAGCCAAGGACAGTTCTCTGGAAACACCATATATTTT
few,.,TRBJ2-1,TRBV7-2,CASSLSASEQFF,TGTGCCAGCAGCCTTAGCGCGAGTGAGCAGTTCTTC
.,.,TRBJ2-7,TRBV12-3/TRBV12-4,CASRSRSGEQYF,TGTGCCAGCAGGTCGAGGTCCGGCGAGCAGTACTTC
.,TRBD2,TRBJ2-5,TRBV4-3,CASSQDGTSGGARETQYF,TGCGCCAGCAGCCAAGATGGGACTAGCGGGGGGGCCCGGGAGACCCAGTACTTC
few,.,TRBJ2-1,TRBV2,CASSNAGPYYNEQFF,TGTGCCAGCTCCAATGCCGGGCCCTACTACAATGAGCAGTTCTTC
few,TRBD1,TRBJ1-1,TRBV12-3/TRBV12-4,CASRLGQMNTEAFF,TGTGCCAGCAGATTGGGACAGATGAACACTGAAGCTTTCTTT
many,TRBD2,TRBJ2-7,TRBV6-2/TRBV6-3,CASSPRAEGLAGLISYEQYF,TGTGCCAGCAGTCCCCGGGCCGAGGGACTAGCGGGGCTCATCTCCTACGAGCAGTACTTC
.,.,TRBJ2-6,TRBV6-1,CASSESSSSGANVLTF,TGTGCCAGCAGTGAATCCAGTTCAAGCGGGGCCAACGTCCTGACTTTC